The clone carrying this T cell receptor beta chain was counted ten times or more. Its cognate antigen is unknown. This sample stems from a study of tumor and adjacent non-tumor tissue in lung cancer. Study information: Samples averaged about 4.3 million productive TCRbeta reads each.

The CDR3 spans 17 residues. Germline values: CDR1 LGHNA, CDR2 YNFKEQ. Trimming cost V 0 bases and J 3 bases; bases outside gene matches: 8. The library came from three nested PCR rounds adapted from ARM-PCR protocols. Using its own MiXCR run on the multiplex PCR reads, TCRdb lists one record per CDR3 protein. The sample holds 200,000 to 250,000 distinct CDR3 sequences, over 55% seen once. This sample's RNA came from whole unsorted tissue. Study-level findings and limits: In normal lung, the top 100 clones were significantly more dominant than in tumor. TCR diversity was significantly greater in tumor than normal lung tissue.

This TCR derives from a man in his sixties with non-small cell lung cancer. V usage is TRBV4-2 and J usage is TRBJ2-1, with 7 nucleotides matching TRBD2. Source material: lung tumor tissue. The CDR3 here is CASSQEGGGSLYNEQFF. For the CDR3, the DNA is TGTGCCAGCAGCCAAGAAGGCGGCGGGAGTCTCTACAATGAGCAGTTCTTC.